The 9 T cell receptor beta chains below all came from one sample that was sequenced in a study of T cells after yellow fever vaccination. MiXCR, run by TCRdb on the 5' RACE reads, gives a single entry per CDR3 protein. The sample lists approximately 550,000 distinct CDR3 sequences; roughly 14% were seen once. The source was PBMCs, collected on the day of the yellow fever booster vaccination. These receptors all stem from a man aged 30 to 45 who received the YFV17D yellow fever vaccine.

The chain is built from TRBV5-1 and TRBJ2-3, with 7 bases aligning to TRBD2. The ends lost 1 base at V and 5 bases at J; junction bases unmatched: 7. Per germline, CDR1 SGHRS and CDR2 YFSETQ. This CDR3 has 15 residues. This CDR3 reads CASSLFAGEGDTQYF. The CDR3 coding sequence is TGCGCCAGCAGCTTGTTTGCGGGAGAGGGAGATACGCAGTATTTT. Using reference TRBV5-1 and TRBJ2-3 for the parts outside the CDR3, the full variable domain is KAGVTQTPRYLIKTRGQQVTLSCSPISGHRSVSWYQQTPGQGLQFLFEYFSETQRNKGNFPGRFSGRQFSNSRSEMNVSTLELGDSALYLCASSLFAGEGDTQYFGPGTRLTVL.

This clonotype was counted between two and nine times. The genes are TRBV9 and TRBJ2-5; D remains unclear. CDR1 is SGDLS and CDR2 is YYNGEE in the germline V gene. This CDR3 contains 14 residues. Between the trimmed V and J ends, which lost 0 bases and 4 bases, there was a span of 10 bases. DNA for the CDR3: TGTGCCAGCAGCGTAGAGCCCCTGGGAGAGACCCAGTACTTC. Translation gives CASSVEPLGETQYF.

Turning to this clonotype: At one end the junction does not follow the germline gene, possibly because of a read error. The J gene is TRBJ2-3, the V gene TRBV5-1, with D possibly being TRBD1 (5 bases). The CDR3 sequence is 15 residues long. CDR1 and CDR2 (germline): SGHRS, YFSETQ. The CDR3 coding sequence is TGCGCTAGCAGCTTGGACGACAGCGTCACAGATACGCAGTATTTT. It is translated as CASSLDDSVTDTQYF. Combining the CDR3 with reference TRBV5-1 and TRBJ2-3 gives the whole variable domain KAGVTQTPRYLIKTRGQQVTLSCSPISGHRSVSWYQQTPGQGLQFLFEYFSETQRNKGNFPGRFSGRQFSNSRSEMNVSTLELGDSALYLCASSLDDSVTDTQYFGPGTRLTVL.

This clonotype turned up a few times. V is TRBV9 and J is TRBJ2-1; 12 nucleotides match TRBD2. The CDR3 has 22 amino acids. V trimming: 0 bases; J trimming: 0 bases; junction bases outside the gene matches: 16. From germline, CDR1 is SGDLS and CDR2 YYNGEE. The CDR3 sequence is CASSVVREPGLAGQSSYNEQFF. In DNA form, the CDR3 reads TGTGCCAGCAGCGTAGTTAGAGAACCGGGACTAGCGGGCCAGAGCTCCTACAATGAGCAGTTCTTC.

Only a few counts were recorded for this clonotype. This chain uses TRBV6-5 with TRBJ2-7, with D possibly matching TRBD2 (5 bases). The V gene's germline CDR1 is MNHEY and CDR2 SVGAGI. The CDR3 loop spans 15 amino acids. Trimming took off 6 bases at V and 3 bases at J, with 18 bases between the two ends. The CDR3 is CASRLEGAGVYEQYF. CDR3 bases: TGTGCCAGCAGACTCGAGGGCGCCGGCGTCTACGAGCAGTACTTC.

V usage is TRBV7-3 and J usage is TRBJ2-1; 11 bases match TRBD2. The V segment lost 8 bases and the J segment 7 bases; nucleotides outside the gene matches: 7. Germline-derived CDR1 and CDR2 are SGHTA and FQGTGA. The CDR3 loop spans 14 amino acids. The CDR3 reads CASALAGEGNEQFF. The DNA for the CDR3 is TGTGCCAGCGCACTAGCGGGAGAGGGTAATGAGCAGTTCTTC.

The chain employs TRBV20-1 and TRBJ2-7, with D perhaps being TRBD1 or TRBD2 (5 bases each). CDR3 length: 15 residues. CDR1 DFQATT and CDR2 SNEGSKA come from the germline V gene (reference sequence). CDR3 sequence (DNA): TGCTTTGCTAGAGATTACAGGACTGAGCGCTACGAGCAGTACTTC. This gives the protein CFARDYRTERYEQYF.

This clonotype was detected ten times or more. This chain uses TRBV19 with TRBJ2-4; D ambiguous. This CDR3 is 14 amino acids long. From germline, CDR1 is LNHDA and CDR2 SQIVND (reference sequence). V was trimmed by 6 bases and J by 0 bases, leaving 9 bases between them. CDR3: CASSPGLAKNIQYF. The CDR3 DNA sequence: TGTGCCAGTAGCCCCGGGCTAGCCAAAAACATTCAGTACTTC.

The genes are TRBV5-1 and TRBJ2-3; either TRBD1 or TRBD2 may supply D (6 bases each). The CDR3 runs to 15 residues. Germline assignment: CDR1 SGHRS and CDR2 YFSETQ. Trimming removed 5 bases from V and 2 bases from J, with 15 bases in between. The CDR3 coding sequence is TGCGCCAGCAGTCGGGGGCGGTCCTACACAGATACGCAGTATTTT. It codes for CASSRGRSYTDTQYF.